This is a list of T cell receptor beta chains from one sample in a study of T cells in Graves' hyperthyroidism and ophthalmopathy. TCRdb reanalysed the multiplex PCR reads using MiXCR and keeps one entry per CDR3 protein. The sample has about 37,000 distinct CDR3 sequences; roughly half are singletons. Sequencing was performed on blood. Receptors originate from a man aged 35 to 55 with Graves' ophthalmopathy. CDR3s include the opening cysteine and the closing phenylalanine or tryptophan. Fields, in order: CDR3 DNA, CDR3 protein, D gene, clone size, J gene, V gene. The D gene is left open where the match is weak. Not every row has a clone size; where given, it reads once, few, many or a size class.

DNA: TGTGCCTGCAGTGCCCAAAAGGACTCTAACTATGGCTACACCTTC
CDR3: CACSAQKDSNYGYTF
D: -
size: -
J: TRBJ1-2
V: TRBV25-1

DNA: TGTGCCACCAGCCAGAACTATGGCTACACCTTC
CDR3: CATSQNYGYTF
D: -
size: -
J: TRBJ1-2
V: TRBV24-1

DNA: TGTGCCAGCAGCGTCGAACTGAGTCAGCCCCAGCATTTT
CDR3: CASSVELSQPQHF
D: -
size: many
J: TRBJ1-5
V: TRBV6-1

DNA: TGCGCCAGCAGCGAAGGGACGCAACATCAGCCCCAGCATTTT
CDR3: CASSEGTQHQPQHF
D: -
size: many
J: TRBJ1-5
V: TRBV5-1

DNA: TGTGCCAGCAGTTTATCCTTCCGTAGCGGGAGGGGCAATGAGCAGTTCTTC
CDR3: CASSLSFRSGRGNEQFF
D: TRBD2
size: many
J: TRBJ2-1
V: TRBV27

DNA: -
CDR3: CAIRDSALYLCASSLDLYEQYF
D: -
size: once
J: TRBJ2-7
V: TRBV10-3

DNA: TGTGCCAGCAGCGTGGACCAGGCGGGCAGGGCCAATGAGCAGTTCTTC
CDR3: CASSVDQAGRANEQFF
D: -
size: -
J: TRBJ2-1
V: TRBV9

DNA: TGTGCCAGCAGTCCAGGGTACGGAACAGGCGAGCTGTTTTTT
CDR3: CASSPGYGTGELFF
D: -
size: -
J: TRBJ2-2
V: TRBV7-3

DNA: TGTGCCATCAGTGATTTTACAGGGGCTTATCTCACTGAAGCTTTCTTT
CDR3: CAISDFTGAYLTEAFF
D: TRBD1
size: -
J: TRBJ1-1
V: TRBV10-3

DNA: TGTGCCAGCACGATGGGACTACACACCGGGGAGCTGTTTTTT
CDR3: CASTMGLHTGELFF
D: TRBD2
size: -
J: TRBJ2-2
V: TRBV7-8

DNA: TGTGCCATCAGTGAGTCTACGGGGTTATCCGAGCGGTACTTC
CDR3: CAISESTGLSERYF
D: -
size: -
J: TRBJ2-7
V: TRBV10-3

DNA: TGCGCCAGCAGCACCACCGGGACAGGTGGCTACACCTTC
CDR3: CASSTTGTGGYTF
D: TRBD1
size: medium-sized
J: TRBJ1-2
V: TRBV5-1

DNA: TGTGCCAGCAGTTCTCTTACCGGGACAGGGAAGTACGAGCAGTACTTC
CDR3: CASSSLTGTGKYEQYF
D: TRBD1
size: many
J: TRBJ2-7
V: TRBV2

DNA: TGTGCCAGCAGCGCGACCCTTTCCAGCGGGACAAGTTATGGCTACACCTTC
CDR3: CASSATLSSGTSYGYTF
D: -
size: -
J: TRBJ1-2
V: TRBV9

DNA: TGCGCCAGCAGCCAGACGACAGGGGGATACGAGCAGTACTTC
CDR3: CASSQTTGGYEQYF
D: TRBD1
size: many
J: TRBJ2-7
V: TRBV5-1

DNA: TGTGCCAGCACCGAGGGGACAGTGACTTCCTATGGCTACACCTTC
CDR3: CASTEGTVTSYGYTF
D: TRBD1
size: -
J: TRBJ1-2
V: TRBV6-1

DNA: TGTGCCAGCAGCTTCGGCGGGACAGATGGCGAAAAACTGTTTTTT
CDR3: CASSFGGTDGEKLFF
D: TRBD1
size: many
J: TRBJ1-4
V: TRBV7-9

DNA: TGCAGTGCTAGGCAGACCGGGACTGGGTACACCATATATTTT
CDR3: CSARQTGTGYTIYF
D: -
size: -
J: TRBJ1-3
V: TRBV20-1

DNA: TGTGCCACCAGTGATTATACTAGCGGGAGGGCCAATGAGCAGTTCTTC
CDR3: CATSDYTSGRANEQFF
D: TRBD2
size: once
J: TRBJ2-1
V: TRBV24-1

DNA: TGTGCCAGCTCGGAACAGGGTTCCTATAATTCACCCCTCCACTTT
CDR3: CASSEQGSYNSPLHF
D: -
size: many
J: TRBJ1-6
V: TRBV18

DNA: TGTGCCAGCAGCGTAGAGACAGGGGCGGGCAATGAGCAGTATTTT
CDR3: CASSVETGAGNEQYF
D: TRBD1
size: -
J: TRBJ2-3
V: TRBV9

DNA: TGCAGTGCTAGGGCGACAGGGAGGGGTAACGAGCAGTACTTC
CDR3: CSARATGRGNEQYF
D: -
size: many
J: TRBJ2-7
V: TRBV20-1

DNA: TGCAGCGGCCAGGTTGGGCTGTTGGGCACAGATACGCAGTATTTT
CDR3: CSGQVGLLGTDTQYF
D: -
size: medium-sized
J: TRBJ2-3
V: TRBV29-1

DNA: TGTGCCAGCCGTCAGGACAGCTTCTCTGGCTACACCTTC
CDR3: CASRQDSFSGYTF
D: -
size: many
J: TRBJ1-2
V: TRBV6-4

DNA: TGCAGTGCGAACCCCGAGGGGGCCGATGAGACCCAGTACTTC
CDR3: CSANPEGADETQYF
D: TRBD1
size: many
J: TRBJ2-5
V: TRBV20-1

DNA: TGTGCCAGTGGTAGGACTAGCCCCTACAATGAGCAGTTCTTC
CDR3: CASGRTSPYNEQFF
D: TRBD2
size: many
J: TRBJ2-1
V: TRBV28

DNA: TGTGCCAGCAGCTTAGCCGTAGGGGTTTGG
CDR3: CASSLAVGVW
D: -
size: -
J: TRBJ2-3
V: TRBV7-2

DNA: TGCGCCAGCCGGGTCAGGGTTGGCACCAGGGAGCTGCTTTTT
CDR3: CASRVRVGTRELLF
D: -
size: -
J: TRBJ2-2
V: TRBV4-1

DNA: TGTGCCAGCAGTAATTACGTGGGACAGGAGACCCAGTACTTC
CDR3: CASSNYVGQETQYF
D: TRBD1
size: -
J: TRBJ2-5
V: TRBV6-5

DNA: TGTGCCAGCAGCCGATTACAGGGGACCGGGGAGCTGTTTTTT
CDR3: CASSRLQGTGELFF
D: TRBD1
size: -
J: TRBJ2-2
V: TRBV11-2

DNA: TGCGCCAGCAGCCAGACTAGCGGAAGGTCGGTAGAGACCCAGTACTTC
CDR3: CASSQTSGRSVETQYF
D: TRBD2
size: many
J: TRBJ2-5
V: TRBV5-1

DNA: TGCGCCAGCAGCCAACAGGGGATGAACACTGAAGCTTTCTTT
CDR3: CASSQQGMNTEAFF
D: -
size: many
J: TRBJ1-1
V: TRBV4-1

DNA: TGTGCCAGCAGTGAACAGGGGACTAGTTGGTCTAGCACAGATACGCAGTATTTC
CDR3: CASSEQGTSWSSTDTQYF
D: TRBD2
size: -
J: TRBJ2-3
V: TRBV2

DNA: TGTGCCAGCAGCTTGGATAGAGTAGCGGGGTCCTACGAGCAGTACTTC
CDR3: CASSLDRVAGSYEQYF
D: TRBD2
size: -
J: TRBJ2-7
V: TRBV5-4

DNA: TGTGCCAGCACCGGGACAGGCAGCACAGATACGCAGTATTTT
CDR3: CASTGTGSTDTQYF
D: TRBD1
size: -
J: TRBJ2-3
V: TRBV28

DNA: TGTGCCAGCAGGAGCGCAGATACGCAGTATTTT
CDR3: CASRSADTQYF
D: -
size: -
J: TRBJ2-3
V: TRBV7-2

DNA: TGTGCCACCAGCAGAGATGCCCATACGGAGACCCAGTACTTC
CDR3: CATSRDAHTETQYF
D: -
size: many
J: TRBJ2-5
V: TRBV15

DNA: TGCAGTGCTAGATGGGGGAACACAGATACGCAGTATTTT
CDR3: CSARWGNTDTQYF
D: -
size: -
J: TRBJ2-3
V: TRBV20-1

DNA: TGTGCCAGCAGTTACGTGGCTAGCGGGACCTCCTACAATGAGCAGTTCTTC
CDR3: CASSYVASGTSYNEQFF
D: TRBD2
size: many
J: TRBJ2-1
V: TRBV6-5

DNA: TGCAGCGTTGGCGGGACAGGGACTGGCTACACCTTC
CDR3: CSVGGTGTGYTF
D: TRBD1
size: -
J: TRBJ1-2
V: TRBV29-1

DNA: TGCGCCAGCAGCTTAGACAGTCCCACCGGGGAGCTGTTTTTT
CDR3: CASSLDSPTGELFF
D: -
size: many
J: TRBJ2-2
V: TRBV5-1

DNA: TGTGCCAGCAGTCCGACGGGTGTAAACACCGGGGAGCTGTTTTTT
CDR3: CASSPTGVNTGELFF
D: -
size: many
J: TRBJ2-2
V: TRBV7-9

DNA: TGTGCCAGCAGCTCGGCAGGGGTCTCCTATGGCTACACCTTC
CDR3: CASSSAGVSYGYTF
D: -
size: -
J: TRBJ1-2
V: TRBV7-9

DNA: TGTGCCAGCAGCTCGGGGGCGAATTCACCCCTCCACTTT
CDR3: CASSSGANSPLHF
D: -
size: -
J: TRBJ1-6
V: TRBV7-9

DNA: TGTGCCACCAGTGATCCGACCGGGACATACACAGATACGCAGTATTTT
CDR3: CATSDPTGTYTDTQYF
D: -
size: medium-sized
J: TRBJ2-3
V: TRBV24-1

DNA: TGTGCCACCAGCAGCCCAGGGACAGGCTACGAGCAGTACTTC
CDR3: CATSSPGTGYEQYF
D: TRBD1
size: -
J: TRBJ2-7
V: TRBV15

DNA: TGTGCCCTCCACCTTGCCGCGTTGGGGGCAGACACTGAAGCTTTCTTT
CDR3: CALHLAALGADTEAFF
D: -
size: once
J: TRBJ1-1
V: TRBV15

DNA: TGTGCCAGCAGCTTCCGGCTTAGAGGGGAGAACACTGAAGCTTTCTTT
CDR3: CASSFRLRGENTEAFF
D: -
size: many
J: TRBJ1-1
V: TRBV11-2

DNA: TGTGCCAGCGGGTCCAGTAGCAATCAGCCCCAGCATTTT
CDR3: CASGSSSNQPQHF
D: -
size: medium-sized
J: TRBJ1-5
V: TRBV2

DNA: TGTGCAAGTCGCTTGACTTCCCCCGGAGTCGCCGGGGAGCTGTTTTTT
CDR3: CASRLTSPGVAGELFF
D: -
size: -
J: TRBJ2-2
V: TRBV12-2

DNA: TGTGCCAGCAGGGAAGGGGGCGAGCAGTACTTC
CDR3: CASREGGEQYF
D: -
size: -
J: TRBJ2-7
V: TRBV7-6

DNA: TGTGCCAGCGGCGGGTCCGGGACGGGGAACACTGGGGAGCTGTTTTTT
CDR3: CASGGSGTGNTGELFF
D: -
size: -
J: TRBJ2-2
V: TRBV5-6